This T cell receptor (beta chain) originates from a study of tumor and adjacent non-tumor tissue in lung cancer (dated by TCRdb to the late 2010s). Looking at the study overall: The cohort included under 15 adenocarcinoma, 2 squamous cell carcinoma and 1 small cell lung cancer patients. Sequencing produced fewer than 150,000,000 productive TCRbeta reads in total, an average of about 4.17 million reads per sample. The study compared bulk TCRbeta repertoires between lung tumor tissue and matched distant non-tumor lung tissue from 15 lung cancer patients. The approximately 15 enrolled patients, of whom some 10 were men and 5 were women, were aged roughly 31 to 85 years and were diagnosed with TNM stage I to III disease. TCRbeta CDR3 sequencing was performed on about 30 paired specimens, with one tumor sample and one normal lung sample collected per patient. What the research found in general, with its limitations: Neither the sequencing platform nor unique molecular identifiers are mentioned in the methods. Peripheral blood was not sequenced, so blood TCRbeta repertoires were not examined in the lung cancer patients of the study. Tumor tissue showed significantly higher TCR diversity (inverse Simpson) than normal lung tissue, at around 450 vs 150 (P = 0.0075, Mann-Whitney U test). Younger patients had significantly higher TCR diversity, and higher tumor TCR diversity was associated with shorter overall and disease-free survival. Only about 15 patients were included in the cohort, and the need for larger samples and more detailed clinical data was noted by the authors. In normal lung, the top 100 clones accounted for a significantly larger cumulative share of the repertoire than in tumor tissue.

Library prep was done by multiplex PCR. Sequencing was performed on an Illumina HiSeq 2500. Following protocols modified from ARM-PCR, the researchers constructed TCRbeta libraries through three rounds of nested PCR with primers (Table S4). PCR products of 200-500 bp were gel-excised and purified with the QIAquick gel extraction kit before sequencing. Per the authors' processing: Trimmomatic was used to clean the reads, FLASH merged the cleaned reads into complete CDR3 sequences, and MiTCR assigned the sequences to V(D)J germline segments. Clonal diversity was computed as the inverse Simpson's index with VDJtools. In-frame sequences without a premature stop codon were defined as productive reads. TCRdb reanalyzed the raw reads on its own, using fastp at Q25 for trimming and MiXCR for clone calling, and kept in-frame beta chains. Rows are unified per CDR3 protein, each entry keeping the most common DNA and genes. The V and J calls come from TCRdb's annotation, not from the publication. The sample profile shows under 250,000 distinct CDR3 sequences; roughly 70% of them were found once. The ten largest make up less than 25% of the sample.

Of note for this clonotype: It has no known antigen specificity. One end of the junction is discordant with germline, which a read error may explain.

The CDR3 contains 15 residues, cysteine and phenylalanine counted. The sequence is cut down to CDR3 DNA, 45 bases in frame from base 1. According to the germline V gene (reference sequence), CDR1 reads SGHAT and CDR2 reads FQDESV. RNA was isolated from bulk, unsorted tissue, and RNA quality was assessed with a NanoDrop ND-1000 and an Agilent 2100. Newly diagnosed lung cancer patients without prior chemotherapy who had been admitted for thoracic surgery in China between August and November 2014 were enrolled as donors. The study excluded patients who had received radiotherapy or chemotherapy before or who had another cancer at the same time. Surgical tissue pieces of roughly 1-2.2 cm3 were preserved in RNAlater solution and were kept at -80 degrees C until use.

This TCR derives from a man aged 60 to 75 with non-small cell lung cancer. The specimen sequenced was lung tumor tissue. The V gene is TRBV11-1 and the J gene is TRBJ2-7, with 8 middle bases fitting TRBD1. The CDR3 protein sequence reads: CASSLWGRGPDEQYF. The nucleotide sequence reads as follows: TGTGCCAGCAGCTTATGGGGCAGGGGGCCCGACGAGCAGTACTTT. Reference TRBV11-1 and TRBJ2-7 genes cover what lies past the CDR3, so the full variable domain is EAEVAQSPRYKITEKSQAVAFWCDPISGHATLYWYRQILGQGPELLVQFQDESVVDDSQLPKDRFSAERLKGVDSTLKIQPAELGDSAMYLCASSLWGRGPDEQYFGPGTRLTVT.